The clone carrying this T cell receptor (beta chain) appeared a few times. The target antigen is unknown. Looked up from germline, CDR1 is MNHEY and CDR2 is SMNVEV (reference sequence). V gave up 4 bases and J gave up 5 bases, with 18 bases separating them. The CDR3 has 16 amino acids. The PCR employed 60 Vbeta primers together with 13 Jbeta primers. Under the authors' procedure: Later reanalysis found around 84 million unique TCR beta chains, around 11 million of them shared. Repertoires were generated with immunoSEQ multiplex PCR, while TCRdb's copy carries only in-frame clones and drops some. Clonal size and the V and J genes are those of that table, whereas D and trimming came from the DNA. The table has around 130,000 clones, around 80% seen once. These data belong to a study of cytomegalovirus exposure and HLA in healthy donors. For the study at large: Among several hundred genotyped donors, more than 65% fell in the Caucasian-associated ancestry cluster.

General study results and limits: In all likelihood, a cluster of highly shared sequence variants was a sequencing artifact. When a later analysis compared HLA-associated TCR beta chains with equally common others, the HLA-associated chains turned out to be more clonally expanded and to have lower generation probabilities.

The receptor was derived from a man aged 45-60 years in good health and CMV-seronegative. The source material was PBMCs. V gene TRBV27 combines with J gene TRBJ1-5; D gene uncertain. The CDR3 coding sequence is TGTGCCAGCAGTTCCGCCGTACCAGGCCGACATCAGCCCCAGCATTTT. Protein product: CASSSAVPGRHQPQHF.